The 23 T cell receptor beta chains in this list originate from one sample, sequenced in a study of T cells in localized non-small cell lung cancer. The method was immunoSEQ multiplex PCR; TCRdb's version includes in-frame clones alone and lacks a portion of them. The sample includes about 33,000 clones, approximately 90% of them seen just once. The source was peripheral blood mononuclear cells, collected before any cancer treatment. Receptors were obtained from a man aged 40 to 75 with stage III lung adenocarcinoma.

This clone was detected a few times. The J gene is TRBJ1-4, the V gene TRBV7-2; D gene ambiguous. Looked up from germline, CDR1 is SGHTA and CDR2 is FQGNSA. The CDR3 loop spans 13 amino acids. Trimming took 8 bases from V and 4 from J, leaving 11 bases between them. The CDR3 nucleotides are TGTGCCAGCGCTGGGTTTCTTAATGAAAAACTGTTTTTT. This encodes CASAGFLNEKLFF.

The chain couples TRBV7-3 to TRBJ1-5; a possible D gene is TRBD1 (6 bases). Trimming took 7 bases from V and 6 from J, leaving 13 bases between them. CDR1 SGHTA and CDR2 FQGTGA come from the germline V gene. This CDR3 is built from 13 residues. The CDR3 loop is CASKGVSLQPQHF. The CDR3 DNA follows: TGTGCCAGCAAGGGGGTATCTCTTCAGCCCCAGCATTTT.

The CDR3 here is CASRDNSNQPQHF. DNA of the CDR3: TGTGCCAGCCGGGACAATAGCAATCAGCCCCAGCATTTT. The gene calls are TRBV6-5 and TRBJ1-5, with TRBD1 as a possible D gene (6 bases). This CDR3 region has 13 residues. Germline V CDR1 and CDR2: MNHEY, SVGAGI. Trimming removed 8 bases from V and 0 bases from J, with 8 bases in between.

This sequence joins TRBV7-2 and TRBJ1-6; 8 bases agree with TRBD1. The J segment lost 2 bases and the V segment lost 1 base, leaving 4 bases of the junction unmatched. This CDR3 has 17 amino acids. Germline V gene data show CDR1 as SGHTA and CDR2 as FQGNSA. CDR3 coding DNA: TGTGCCAGCAGCTTAGGGACAGGGTCCACCTATAATTCACCCCTCCACTTT. Amino acid sequence: CASSLGTGSTYNSPLHF.

J is TRBJ2-5 and V is TRBV6-1; 9 nucleotides align to TRBD1. Germline V lookup: CDR1 MNHNS, CDR2 SASEGT. The CDR3 totals 15 residues. V gave up 2 bases and J gave up 5 bases; unmatched junction bases: 6. The chain's CDR3 is CASSEFYRGRETQYF. Written as DNA, the CDR3 is TGTGCCAGCAGTGAATTTTACAGGGGGCGGGAGACCCAGTACTTC.

The chain has TRBV29-1 and TRBJ2-1, with 8 bases matching TRBD1. Looked up from germline, CDR1 is SQVTM and CDR2 is ANQGSEA. The trim removed 6 bases at V and 1 base at J, leaving 14 bases unmatched. This CDR3 comprises 17 residues. The CDR3 loop reads CSVDGRTGGRSYNEQFF. DNA of the CDR3: TGCAGCGTGGATGGAAGAACAGGGGGAAGGTCCTACAATGAGCAGTTCTTC.

The chain is built from TRBV14 and TRBJ2-1, with 8 bases fitting TRBD1. The length of the CDR3 is 14 residues. The V gene end was trimmed by 6 bases and the J gene end by 6 bases; junction bases not matched to a gene: 7. CDR1 and CDR2 from the germline V gene are SGHDN and FVKESK. In DNA form, the CDR3 reads TGTGCCAGCAGAAGACAGGGGCCAAGCAATGAGCAGTTCTTC. It yields the protein CASRRQGPSNEQFF.

J is TRBJ2-2 and V is TRBV5-4; 8 bases align to TRBD1. The length of the CDR3 is 20 residues. The V segment lost 2 bases and the J segment 3 bases; nucleotides outside the gene matches: 18. Germline CDR1 SGHNT, CDR2 YYREEE (reference sequence). The DNA of the CDR3 is TGTGCCAGCAGCTTTTATTCCCGTGCAGGGGGCTTAGGGGACACCGGGGAGCTGTTTTTT. As protein: CASSFYSRAGGLGDTGELFF.

The chain links TRBV10-3 to TRBJ2-2, with D perhaps matching TRBD1 (5 bases). The CDR3 runs to 12 residues. From germline, CDR1 is ENHRY and CDR2 SYGVKD. V lost 3 bases and J 6 bases, leaving 5 bases between the germline ends. CDR3 in DNA: TGTGCCATCAGTGAAGGGGCCGGGGAGCTGTTTTTT. Translating it yields CAISEGAGELFF.

The rearrangement uses TRBV5-8 and TRBJ2-5; weak D call: TRBD2 (7 bases). Germline V gives CDR1 SGHTS, CDR2 YDEGEE. The CDR3 spans 15 residues. V shed 2 bases and J shed 5 bases, with 16 bases lying between them. The CDR3 loop is CASSLFGGREETQYF. The CDR3 bases are TGTGCCAGCAGCTTATTCGGGGGGCGAGAGGAGACCCAGTACTTC.

The chain recombines TRBV7-2 with TRBJ1-4, with D possibly being TRBD1 (5 bases). Germline assignment: CDR1 SGHTA and CDR2 FQGNSA. This CDR3 region has 15 residues. The V end lost 0 bases, the J end lost 8 bases, and 13 bases lay between the germline ends. CDR3 loop: CASSLAGDQKEKLFF. DNA of the CDR3: TGTGCCAGCAGCTTAGCGGGGGATCAAAAGGAAAAACTGTTTTTT.

J is TRBJ1-4 and V is TRBV30; 9 bases are shared with TRBD1. Trimming took 1 base from V and 8 from J; bases not matched to a gene: 5. The CDR3 consists of 14 residues. Looked up from germline, CDR1 is GTSNPN and CDR2 is SVGIG (reference sequence). The CDR3 DNA follows: TGTGCCTGGAGTGCGAACAGGGGGCGAGAAAAACTGTTTTTT. The encoded protein is CAWSANRGREKLFF.

The chain links TRBV11-2 to TRBJ1-2, with 8 bases aligning to TRBD1. CDR1 and CDR2 from the germline V gene are SGHAT and FQNNGV. This CDR3 has 15 residues. The J segment lost 7 bases and the V segment lost 7 bases, leaving 14 bases of the junction unmatched. CDR3 protein: CASNYIQGASGGYTF. The CDR3 nucleotides read TGTGCCAGCAACTATATCCAGGGGGCTTCGGGTGGCTACACCTTC.

This chain uses TRBV19 with TRBJ2-3; TRBD2 matches at 12 bases. With V trimmed by 6 bases and J by 4 bases, 5 bases remained unmatched. CDR1 and CDR2 from the germline V gene are LNHDA and SQIVND (reference sequence). The CDR3 is 15 residues long. This chain's CDR3 is CASSQLAGGSDTQYF. In nucleotides, the CDR3 is TGTGCCAGTAGCCAACTAGCGGGGGGATCAGATACGCAGTATTTT.

J is TRBJ2-7 and V is TRBV6-1; no clear D gene. Trimming left V 6 bases short and J 4 bases short, with 7 bases between. In germline, CDR1 is MNHNS, CDR2 SASEGT. The CDR3 loop spans 11 amino acids. CDR3 amino acids: CASRDKYEQYF. The CDR3 region has the DNA TGTGCCAGCAGGGATAAGTACGAGCAGTACTTC.

The V call is TRBV7-9, the J call TRBJ2-1, with unresolved D. This CDR3 has 11 amino acids. Between the trimmed V and J ends, which lost 3 bases and 10 bases, there was a span of 7 bases. The V gene's germline CDR1 is SEHNR and CDR2 FQNEAQ (reference sequence). The CDR3, as DNA: TGTGCCAGCAGCTTTTATGCGGAGCAGTTCTTC. Protein product: CASSFYAEQFF.

This clone was picked up a small number of times. This chain joins TRBV7-2 and TRBJ2-7; 9 bases line up with TRBD2. Trimming at V came to 4 bases and at J to 3 bases, leaving 4 bases not matched to a gene. The CDR3 runs 14 residues. Germline values: CDR1 SGHTA, CDR2 FQGNSA. The CDR3 is CASSSLAGLYEQYF. The DNA of the CDR3 is TGTGCCAGCAGCTCCCTAGCGGGGCTCTACGAGCAGTACTTC.

The chain joins TRBV7-3 to TRBJ2-7; no firm D call. Trimming shortened V by 0 bases and J by 4 bases, and 13 bases separated the two germline ends. The CDR3 covers 15 residues. CDR1 SGHTA and CDR2 FQGTGA come from the germline V gene. The CDR3 here is CASSLTVANSYEQYF. The CDR3 DNA is TGTGCCAGCAGCTTAACGGTTGCTAACAGTTACGAGCAGTACTTC.

This clone was seen just once. The rearrangement joins TRBV6-5 to TRBJ1-3; TRBD1 is a possible D gene (5 bases). V shed 6 bases and J shed 7 bases, with 10 bases lying between them. Germline V gene lookup returns CDR1 MNHEY and CDR2 SVGAGI. The CDR3 length is 12 residues. DNA for the CDR3: TGTGCCAGCAGCCCGGGGGGGAACACCATATATTTT. Amino acids: CASSPGGNTIYF.

The chain combines TRBV4-1 with TRBJ1-2; no firm D call. The CDR3 is made up of 16 amino acids. V was pared by 0 bases and J by 1 base, with 12 bases between. Germline V gene data show CDR1 as MGHRA and CDR2 as YSYEKL. CDR3 residues: CASSQDPVGLNYGYTF. The CDR3 nucleotides read TGCGCCAGCAGCCAAGATCCGGTAGGACTTAACTATGGCTACACCTTC.

The V and J genes are TRBV23-1 and TRBJ2-7; 8 bases are a match to TRBD1. TRBV23-1 is an ORF; its function is uncertain. There are 16 residues in the CDR3. V trimming: 4 bases; J trimming: 1 base; junction bases outside the gene matches: 9. CDR3 in amino acids: CASSPPQGAHSYEQYF. CDR3 sequence (DNA): TGCGCCAGCAGTCCGCCTCAGGGGGCCCATTCCTACGAGCAGTACTTC.

This clone occurred once. The chain is built from TRBV7-3 and TRBJ2-7; 10 bases agree with TRBD1. Germline CDR1 is SGHTA and CDR2 is FQGTGA. This CDR3 is 15 amino acids long. The junction had 11 bases not matched to a gene; V was cut back by 5 bases and J by 7 bases. CDR3 loop: CASSLSAGTGVEQYF. In DNA, the CDR3 is TGTGCCAGCAGCCTGAGTGCCGGGACAGGGGTAGAGCAGTACTTC.

The chain is built from TRBV5-6 and TRBJ1-6; tentative D call: TRBD1 (6 bases). The V end lost 1 base, the J end lost 10 bases, and 18 bases lay between the germline ends. The CDR3 is made up of 16 amino acids. From germline, CDR1 is SGHDT and CDR2 YYEEEE. CDR3 residues: CASSLSGQTLRSPLHF. CDR3 in DNA: TGTGCCAGCAGCTTGAGTGGACAGACCTTGAGGTCACCCCTCCACTTT.